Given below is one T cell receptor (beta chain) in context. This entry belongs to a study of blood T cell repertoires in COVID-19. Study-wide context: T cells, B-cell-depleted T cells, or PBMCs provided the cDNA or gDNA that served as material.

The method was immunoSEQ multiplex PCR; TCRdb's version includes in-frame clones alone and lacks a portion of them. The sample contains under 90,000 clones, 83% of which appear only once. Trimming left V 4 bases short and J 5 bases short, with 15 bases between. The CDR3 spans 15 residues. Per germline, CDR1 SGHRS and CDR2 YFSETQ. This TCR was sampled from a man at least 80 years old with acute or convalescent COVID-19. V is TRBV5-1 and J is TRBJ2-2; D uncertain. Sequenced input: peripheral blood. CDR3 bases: TGCGCCAGCAGCCCAGGTTTTGTGGATACCGGGGAGCTGTTTTTT. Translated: CASSPGFVDTGELFF.